The 24 T cell receptor beta chains given below trace back to one sample, sequenced in a study of spatial heterogeneity in lung cancer. TCRdb passed the 5' RACE reads through MiXCR, listing each CDR3 protein once. The sample holds about 42,000 distinct CDR3 sequences; around 7% are singletons and the top ten take about 45%. Indicated time point: sample taken at primary tumor resection. This specimen was PBMCs, taken at surgery. The receptors here all came from a female donor with early-stage non-small cell lung cancer.

The V call is TRBV28, the J call TRBJ2-5; 9 bases align to TRBD2. Germline CDR1 reads MDHEN; CDR2 reads SYDVKM. Losses at the gene ends were 5 bases for V and 1 base for J; bases not matched to a gene: 5. This CDR3 has 15 residues. The CDR3 DNA sequence: TGTGCCAGCAGTCCCGGCGGGGGGGGCCAAGAGACCCAGTACTTC. It is translated as CASSPGGGGQETQYF. Looking up the rest from reference TRBV28 and TRBJ2-5 gives the full variable domain: DVKVTQSSRYLVKRTGEKVFLECVQDMDHENMFWYRQDPGLGLRLIYFSYDVKMKEKGDIPEGYSVSREKKERFSLILESASTNQTSMYLCASSPGGGGQETQYFGPGTRLLVL.

This clonotype was detected many times. V usage is TRBV20-1 and J usage is TRBJ2-2; the match to TRBD2 covers 8 bases. With 2 bases clipped from V and 3 bases from J, the junction kept 5 bases outside the gene matches. The CDR3 runs to 15 residues. The germline V gene encodes CDR1 DFQATT and CDR2 SNEGSKA (reference sequence). The CDR3 here is CSARRGTRDTGELFF. The CDR3 DNA sequence: TGCAGTGCTAGACGAGGGACTAGGGACACCGGGGAGCTGTTTTTT.

In DNA, the CDR3 is TGTGCCAGTAGTAGCGCGGGCCAAGGGGCCAACGTCCTGACTTTC. It is translated as CASSSAGQGANVLTF. The chain combines TRBV19 with TRBJ2-6; a weak D match, TRBD2 (5 bases). The CDR3 sequence is 15 residues long. The V and J ends lost 4 bases and 4 bases respectively, with 11 bases between them. Germline V gives CDR1 LNHDA, CDR2 SQIVND (reference sequence). The entire variable domain, with the rest obtained from reference TRBV19 and TRBJ2-6, is as follows: DGGITQSPKYLFRKEGQNVTLSCEQNLNHDAMYWYRQDPGQGLRLIYYSQIVNDFQKGDIAEGYSVSREKKESFPLTVTSAQKNPTAFYLCASSSAGQGANVLTFGAGSRLTVL.

The sample holds one count of this clonotype. The J gene is TRBJ1-1, the V gene TRBV12-3 or TRBV12-4; 7 bases are shared with TRBD1. With 1 base clipped from V and 10 bases from J, the junction kept 15 bases outside the gene matches. The CDR3 is made up of 16 amino acids. CDR3 region: CASSLVLRGRGALAFF. Written as DNA, the CDR3 is TGTGCCAGCAGTTTAGTCCTAAGGGGGCGGGGTGCGCTAGCTTTCTTT.

This clonotype was seen repeatedly, ten times or more. The chain couples TRBV10-3 to TRBJ2-7; 10 nucleotides line up with TRBD1. CDR1 is ENHRY and CDR2 is SYGVKD in the germline V gene. J gave up 4 bases and V 5 bases, and 5 bases lay outside the gene matches. The CDR3 runs to 14 residues. The CDR3 DNA reads as TGTGCCATCAGTAGGGACAGGGGATTTTACGAGCAGTACTTC. Translated: CAISRDRGFYEQYF.

This clonotype came up many times. This sequence joins TRBV7-9 and TRBJ1-1; D is unclear. Germline values: CDR1 SEHNR, CDR2 FQNEAQ (reference sequence). Deletions cut 3 bases from V and 6 bases from J, with 11 bases between. This CDR3 comprises 13 residues. This chain's CDR3 is CASSFTEFAEAFF. In nucleotides, the CDR3 is TGTGCCAGCAGCTTTACAGAGTTCGCTGAAGCTTTCTTT.

The table lists this clonotype with many counts. The chain couples TRBV5-1 to TRBJ2-5; 11 nucleotides agree with TRBD2. The CDR3 covers 19 residues. V was pared by 4 bases and J by 4 bases, with 18 bases of the junction left unmatched. Germline assignment: CDR1 SGHRS and CDR2 YFSETQ. The CDR3 sequence: CASSTNLLTSGGPGETQYF. CDR3 nucleotide sequence: TGCGCCAGCAGCACCAACCTCCTTACTAGCGGGGGACCCGGAGAGACCCAGTACTTC.

This clonotype was seen at least ten times. The V and J genes are TRBV13 and TRBJ1-1; D is ambiguous. Trimming shortened V by 2 bases and J by 0 bases, and 4 bases separated the two germline ends. Germline CDR1 is PRHDT and CDR2 is FYEKMQ (reference sequence). The CDR3 totals 13 residues. CDR3 sequence reads: CASSLRMNTEAFF. DNA for the CDR3: TGTGCCAGCAGCTTAAGGATGAACACTGAAGCTTTCTTT.

This clonotype was observed a handful of times. The rearrangement joins TRBV15 to TRBJ2-3, with D possibly being TRBD1 (5 bases). Germline assignment: CDR1 LNHNV and CDR2 YYDKDF (reference sequence). The CDR3 length is 12 residues. Trimming left V 6 bases short and J 9 bases short, with 13 bases between. The CDR3 sequence: CATRQGRETQYF. The CDR3, as DNA: TGTGCCACCAGGCAGGGTCGTGAAACGCAGTATTTT.

This clonotype was picked up many times. The chain joins TRBV27 to TRBJ1-2; D is perhaps TRBD1 (5 bases). This CDR3 is 15 amino acids long. V was shortened by 2 bases and J by 5 bases, with 15 bases between the two germline ends. Germline loops: CDR1 MNHEY, CDR2 SMNVEV (reference sequence). This CDR3 is CASSLVRASEYGYTF. CDR3 sequence (DNA): TGTGCCAGCAGTTTAGTCAGGGCCTCTGAGTATGGCTACACCTTC.

This clonotype has ten or more counts. J is TRBJ1-5 and V is TRBV29-1; D is ambiguous. Germline assignment: CDR1 SQVTM and CDR2 ANQGSEA. This CDR3 region has 13 residues. Trimming removed 4 bases at V and 4 bases at J, with 11 bases between. CDR3 DNA: TGCAGCGTTGCAAGGGCTATTAATCAGCCCCAGCATTTT. It is translated as CSVARAINQPQHF.

The chain recombines TRBV20-1 with TRBJ1-1; 11 bases match TRBD1. The length of the CDR3 is 15 residues. V shed 5 bases, J shed 1 base, and the junction held 6 bases outside the gene matches. Germline-derived CDR1 and CDR2 are DFQATT and SNEGSKA (reference sequence). CDR3 loop: CSARTGTGGNTEAFF. In DNA, the CDR3 is TGCAGTGCTCGCACAGGGACAGGGGGGAACACTGAAGCTTTCTTT.

As concerns this clonotype: It may be a read error: a sequence one base away is much more abundant. The chain couples TRBV5-5 to TRBJ2-3; maybe TRBD2 (5 bases). CDR1 is SGHKS, CDR2 YYEKEE, per germline (reference sequence). The CDR3 runs to 13 residues. The CDR3 protein is CVSRPDYTDTQYF. The DNA for the CDR3 is TGTGTCAGCAGACCTGACTACACAGATACGCAGTATTTT.

This sequence joins TRBV20-1 and TRBJ1-6, with D possibly being TRBD1 (5 bases). V lost 5 bases and J lost 11, with 16 bases in between. This CDR3 comprises 13 residues. CDR1 is DFQATT and CDR2 is SNEGSKA in the germline V gene (reference sequence). The CDR3 loop reads CSAGIGGSAPLHF. For the CDR3, the DNA is TGCAGTGCTGGCATTGGGGGGTCGGCACCCCTCCACTTT.

This clonotype was recorded at least ten times. This chain joins TRBV29-1 and TRBJ1-2; D unresolved. The V gene lost 6 bases and the J gene lost 0 bases, with 17 bases spanning the gap. Germline V gene sequence: CDR1 SQVTM, CDR2 ANQGSEA. The CDR3 is made up of 15 amino acids. CDR3 DNA sequence: TGCAGCGTCGCTAGGTCGATGGGAACTAACTATGGCTACACCTTC. This codes for CSVARSMGTNYGYTF.

This clonotype was picked up many times. V is TRBV18 and J is TRBJ1-4; D remains unclear. Germline V gene data show CDR1 as KGHSH and CDR2 as LQKENI. CDR3 size: 19 residues. V lost 0 bases and J lost 0, with 17 bases in between. CDR3: CASSPPGAYKKATNEKLFF. CDR3 nucleotide sequence: TGTGCCAGCTCACCACCCGGTGCTTATAAGAAAGCAACTAATGAAAAACTGTTTTTT.

V usage is TRBV5-5 and J usage is TRBJ1-2, with TRBD1 identical over 7 bases. CDR1 and CDR2 (germline): SGHKS, YYEKEE (reference sequence). CDR3 size: 13 residues. The V gene end was trimmed by 4 bases and the J gene end by 5 bases; junction bases not matched to a gene: 5. The CDR3 sequence: CASSPTGQYGYTF. The DNA of the CDR3 is TGTGCCAGCAGCCCGACAGGGCAGTATGGCTACACCTTC. The full variable domain, completed using reference TRBV5-5 and TRBJ1-2, is DAGVTQSPTHLIKTRGQQVTLRCSPISGHKSVSWYQQVLGQGPQFIFQYYEKEERGRGNFPDRFSARQFPNYSSELNVNALLLGDSALYLCASSPTGQYGYTFGSGTRLTVV.

This clonotype has a count of ten or more. The chain joins TRBV12-3 or TRBV12-4 to TRBJ1-1, with unresolved D. V lost 5 bases to trimming and J lost 2 bases, with 9 bases between them. This CDR3 comprises 13 residues. In nucleotides, the CDR3 is TGTGCCAGCAGTCCGACAAGTAACACTGAAGCTTTCTTT. Its protein product is CASSPTSNTEAFF.

This clonotype came up many times. The chain combines TRBV2 with TRBJ2-7; D is perhaps TRBD2 (6 bases). Trimming took 6 bases from V and 7 from J, leaving 10 bases between them. CDR3 length equals 11 residues. Germline CDR1 reads SNHLY; CDR2 reads FYNNEI. The CDR3 region has the DNA TGTGCCAGCAGGCAGGCGGGGGAGCAGTACTTC. It translates to CASRQAGEQYF.

The rearrangement joins TRBV12-3 or TRBV12-4 to TRBJ1-5, with D unclear. CDR3 length: 15 residues. V gave up 6 bases and J gave up 1 base, with 13 bases separating them. The CDR3 region has the DNA TGTGCCAGCAGCACGGACTTTCCCAGCAATCAGCCCCAGCATTTT. The encoded protein is CASSTDFPSNQPQHF.

This clonotype has a count of ten or more. J is TRBJ1-1 and V is TRBV12-3 or TRBV12-4; D possibly corresponds to TRBD1 (5 bases). The CDR3 is 14 residues long. Trimming took 0 bases from V and 5 from J, leaving 10 bases between them. The CDR3 sequence is CASSLAEGTTEAFF. The CDR3 DNA reads as TGTGCCAGCAGTTTAGCAGAAGGGACGACTGAAGCTTTCTTT.

This clonotype was found many times. CDR3 DNA: TGCAGTGCTAGTGAGTTTCTTAGTCAGCCCCAGCATTTT. It is translated as CSASEFLSQPQHF. The rearrangement links TRBV20-1 to TRBJ1-5; D remains unclear. The CDR3 length is 13 residues. Germline V gene data show CDR1 as DFQATT and CDR2 as SNEGSKA (reference sequence). The germline V and J ends were trimmed by 3 bases and 6 bases, with 12 bases remaining between them.

Ten or more counts support this clonotype. The V gene is TRBV29-1, the J gene TRBJ2-6; 7 nucleotides line up with TRBD1. The CDR3 extends over 16 amino acids. Germline V gene data show CDR1 as SQVTM and CDR2 as ANQGSEA. Germline trimming cut 6 bases from V and 0 bases from J; bases unmatched to any gene: 8. The chain's CDR3 is CSVRGPGGSGANVLTF. CDR3 nucleotide sequence: TGCAGCGTGAGGGGACCAGGGGGCTCTGGGGCCAACGTCCTGACTTTC.

This clonotype was seen ten or more times. V gene TRBV7-2 combines with J gene TRBJ2-3; maybe TRBD2 (6 bases). CDR1 is SGHTA, CDR2 FQGNSA, per germline. Between the trimmed V and J ends, which lost 6 bases and 0 bases, there was a span of 10 bases. CDR3 size: 14 residues. CDR3 in DNA: TGTGCCAGCAGGCGGGACGTGAGCACAGATACGCAGTATTTT. Translation: CASRRDVSTDTQYF.